What follows are 10 T cell receptor beta chains derived from one specimen sequenced in a study of T-cell reconstitution after alpha-beta-depleted transplantation in children. Unique molecular identifiers were built into the TCRbeta library. TCRdb reprocessed the PCR reads with MiXCR, giving one entry per CDR3 protein. This sample has about 480,000 distinct CDR3 sequences; approximately 13% occur once, and the top ten carry around 6.1%. This sample comprised PBMCs from the stem cell graft donor, obtained from the stem cell graft. The receptors come from a human donor who donated a stem cell graft to a child with combined immunodeficiency.

This clonotype appeared many times. The gene calls are TRBV7-2 and TRBJ2-3; 9 bases map to TRBD2. The CDR3 length is 18 residues. Germline lookup yields CDR1 SGHTA and CDR2 FQGNSA. The V gene end was trimmed by 3 bases and the J gene end by 9 bases; junction bases not matched to a gene: 19. Here the CDR3 reads CASSFQPISGRRDWTQYF. Written as DNA, the CDR3 is TGTGCCAGCAGCTTCCAACCTATTAGCGGGAGAAGGGACTGGACGCAGTATTTT.

This clonotype showed up just a few times. The chain is built from TRBV5-1 and TRBJ2-5; D not resolved. The CDR3 has 13 amino acids. Trimming took off 4 bases at V and 1 base at J, with 8 bases between the two ends. The V gene's germline CDR1 is SGHRS and CDR2 YFSETQ. The CDR3 bases are TGCGCCAGCAGCCGTGAGGTCCAAGAGACCCAGTACTTC. It specifies CASSREVQETQYF.

The table lists this clonotype with many counts. The chain employs TRBV29-1 and TRBJ2-7, with TRBD1 as a possible D gene (5 bases). Germline lookup yields CDR1 SQVTM and CDR2 ANQGSEA. This CDR3 has 12 amino acids. Trimming cost V 7 bases and J 4 bases, with 14 bases left between them. The CDR3 bases are TGCAGCGCGCAGGGTGGGTCTTACGAGCAGTACTTC. It translates to CSAQGGSYEQYF.

The chain recombines TRBV4-3 with TRBJ1-1, with TRBD1 matching 8 bases. This CDR3 comprises 13 residues. V gave up 3 bases and J gave up 5 bases; unmatched junction bases: 2. Germline CDR1 LGHNA, CDR2 YSLEER. Written as DNA, the CDR3 is TGCGCCAGCAGCCAGACAGGGGAAACTGAAGCTTTCTTT. Residues: CASSQTGETEAFF.

V usage is TRBV5-1 and J usage is TRBJ2-5, with no clear D. Germline V gene lookup returns CDR1 SGHRS and CDR2 YFSETQ. The CDR3 is 13 amino acids. V was shortened by 2 bases and J by 5 bases, with 10 bases between the two germline ends. As DNA, the CDR3 is TGCGCCAGCAGCTTACCGATCGGGGAGACCCAGTACTTC. It yields the protein CASSLPIGETQYF.

The V gene is TRBV25-1, the J gene TRBJ2-3; 7 nucleotides align to TRBD1. Germline V gene sequence: CDR1 MGHDK, CDR2 SYGVNS. The V segment lost 3 bases and the J segment 3 bases; nucleotides outside the gene matches: 9. The CDR3 sequence is 16 residues long. CDR3 sequence (DNA): TGTGCCAGCAGTGACCGGACAGGAACCCCAACAGATACGCAGTATTTT. Translated, it gives CASSDRTGTPTDTQYF.

This clonotype was detected a few times. The CDR3 protein is CASSAYQETQYF. CDR3 coding DNA: TGTGCCAGCAGTGCCTACCAAGAGACCCAGTACTTC. The chain recombines TRBV7-9 with TRBJ2-5; D is unclear. V was cut by 6 bases and J by 0 bases, with 5 bases left in between. The CDR3 is 12 residues long. The germline V gene encodes CDR1 SEHNR and CDR2 FQNEAQ (reference sequence).

This clonotype has a handful of counts. CDR3 residues: CASSLEPAGTQYF. The CDR3 DNA reads as TGCGCCAGCAGCTTGGAACCGGCCGGGACCCAGTACTTC. The V gene is TRBV5-1, the J gene TRBJ2-5; D is undetermined. Trimming stripped 0 bases from V and 7 bases from J, with 10 bases between. This CDR3 has 13 amino acids. Looked up from germline, CDR1 is SGHRS and CDR2 is YFSETQ.

This clonotype was counted ten times or more. The rearrangement uses TRBV10-2 and TRBJ2-6; the D gene is possibly TRBD1 (5 bases). Per germline, CDR1 WSHSY and CDR2 SAAADI. V dropped 4 bases and J dropped 2 bases, with 12 bases sitting between them. This CDR3 is built from 16 residues. The CDR3 DNA follows: TGCGCCAGCAGTGCCTACCAGGGTACTGGGGCCAACGTCCTGACTTTC. This sequence encodes CASSAYQGTGANVLTF.

This clonotype was found a few times. The chain couples TRBV9 to TRBJ2-7; the match to TRBD1 covers 10 bases. Germline V lookup: CDR1 SGDLS, CDR2 YYNGEE. CDR3 length equals 14 residues. Losses at the gene ends were 3 bases for V and 3 bases for J; bases not matched to a gene: 3. This chain's CDR3 is CASSEGDRGYEQYF. Here the CDR3 DNA reads TGTGCCAGCAGCGAGGGGGACAGGGGCTACGAGCAGTACTTC.